The 30 T cell receptor beta chains presented below share a single source sample, sequenced in a study of breast tumors, draining lymph nodes, adjacent tissues. TCRdb fed the multiplex PCR reads into MiXCR, producing one record per CDR3 protein. The sample carries roughly 260,000 distinct CDR3 sequences, 30% to 35% recorded once. The lymph nodes were axillary draining lymph nodes from breast cancer patients. The sample comprised axillary lymph node tissue. These receptors originate from a female donor with breast cancer. Some clones in this sample may be carry-over from other donors' samples.

The V call is TRBV29-1, the J call TRBJ2-6; unclear D gene. The CDR3 contains 11 residues. Trimming pared 5 bases from V and 3 bases from J, leaving 2 bases between. CDR1 and CDR2 (germline): SQVTM, ANQGSEA. CDR3 bases: TGCAGCGTTTTTGGGGCCAACGTCCTGACTTTC. Translating it yields CSVFGANVLTF.

A remark on this clonotype: Germline and junction disagree at one end, which may indicate a read error. V and J are TRBV20-1 and TRBJ1-6; no definite D call. The CDR3 has 15 amino acids. Germline V gene data show CDR1 as DFQATT and CDR2 as SNEGSKA (reference sequence). CDR3 protein: CGARSPSSYNSPLHF. DNA of the CDR3: TGCGGTGCTAGATCTCCGAGCTCCTATAATTCACCCCTCCACTTT.

This clonotype has only a few counts. The J gene is TRBJ1-1, the V gene TRBV15; unclear D gene. The length of the CDR3 is 13 residues. Germline V gene sequence: CDR1 LNHNV, CDR2 YYDKDF (reference sequence). V lost 2 bases, J lost 8 bases, and 12 bases lay in between. DNA of the CDR3: TGTGCCACCAGCAGAAAAGGGAACATAGAAGCTTTCTTT. Amino acid sequence: CATSRKGNIEAFF.

At least ten counts were recorded for this clonotype. The gene calls are TRBV5-8 and TRBJ2-7; 11 bases agree with TRBD2. V trimming: 7 bases; J trimming: 4 bases; junction bases outside the gene matches: 10. Germline V CDR1 and CDR2: SGHTS, YDEGEE. CDR3 length: 15 residues. The CDR3 here is CASRTSTSGTYEQYF. The CDR3 nucleotides read TGTGCCAGCCGAACGTCGACTAGCGGGACTTACGAGCAGTACTTC.

This clonotype came up many times. The V and J genes are TRBV19 and TRBJ1-6; D is ambiguous. Germline CDR1 reads LNHDA; CDR2 reads SQIVND (reference sequence). Trimming removed 5 bases at V and 3 bases at J, with 8 bases between. The CDR3 runs 14 residues. The CDR3 DNA reads TGTGCCAGTAGTTCCGGCCTCTATAATTCACCCCTCCACTTT. Amino acid sequence: CASSSGLYNSPLHF.

At least ten counts were recorded for this clonotype. The V call is TRBV9, the J call TRBJ1-2, with D maybe TRBD1 (5 bases). CDR3 length: 16 residues. With 0 bases removed from V and 4 bases from J, the gap between germline ends came to 16 bases. Per germline, CDR1 SGDLS and CDR2 YYNGEE. CDR3 protein: CASSVARVGASYGYTF. CDR3 sequence (DNA): TGTGCCAGCAGCGTAGCCCGTGTAGGGGCCAGCTATGGCTACACCTTC. The complete variable domain, with remaining parts taken from reference TRBV9 and TRBJ1-2, reads DSGVTQTPKHLITATGQRVTLRCSPRSGDLSVYWYQQSLDQGLQFLIQYYNGEERAKGNILERFSAQQFPDLHSELNLSSLELGDSALYFCASSVARVGASYGYTFGSGTRLTVV.

Of note for this clonotype: One junction end does not reproduce the germline sequence, and a read error may be involved. The rearrangement links TRBV11-2 to TRBJ2-7; D might be TRBD2 (6 bases). Germline V gene data show CDR1 as SGHAT and CDR2 as FQNNGV. CDR3 length equals 17 residues. The CDR3 here is CASSLGGSTSSTYGQYF. The CDR3 nucleotides read TGTGCCAGCAGCTTAGGAGGTTCCACTAGCTCTACCTACGGGCAGTACTTC. Using reference TRBV11-2 and TRBJ2-7 for the parts outside the CDR3, the full variable domain is EAGVAQSPRYKIIEKRQSVAFWCNPISGHATLYWYQQILGQGPKLLIQFQNNGVVDDSQLPKDRFSAERLKGVDSTLKIQPAKLEDSAVYLCASSLGGSTSSTYGQYFGPGTRLTVT.

This clonotype was seen repeatedly, ten times or more. CDR3 region: CASSPAGTGMGETQYF. CDR3 in DNA: TGTGCCAGCAGCCCCGCCGGGACAGGGATGGGAGAGACCCAGTACTTC. The chain employs TRBV5-6 and TRBJ2-5; 9 nucleotides agree with TRBD1. The CDR3 is 16 residues long. The germline V gene has CDR1 SGHDT and CDR2 YYEEEE. V lost 4 bases and J lost 4; bases outside the gene matches: 11.

Only a few counts were recorded for this clonotype. The CDR3 DNA sequence: TGTGCCACCAAAGGGGTTTACAATGAGCAGTTCTTC. Its protein product is CATKGVYNEQFF. This chain links TRBV28 with TRBJ2-1; possibly TRBD1 for D (5 bases). Trimming removed 10 bases at V and 4 bases at J, with 11 bases between. The CDR3 spans 12 residues. Germline CDR1 reads MDHEN; CDR2 reads SYDVKM.

The sample holds a few counts of this clonotype. V usage is TRBV6-5 and J usage is TRBJ2-7, with D tentatively TRBD2 (6 bases). The germline CDR1 and CDR2 sequences are MNHEY and SVGAGI. V was trimmed by 5 bases and J by 0 bases, leaving 8 bases between them. The CDR3 is 13 residues long. CDR3 bases: TGTGCCAGCAGTCGACTAGTCTCCTACGAGCAGTACTTC. The encoded protein is CASSRLVSYEQYF.

This clonotype has at least ten counts. The chain is built from TRBV25-1 and TRBJ2-7; D remains ambiguous. CDR1 and CDR2 (germline): MGHDK, SYGVNS. The CDR3 is 12 residues long. The germline V and J ends were trimmed by 3 bases and 3 bases, with 6 bases remaining between them. The DNA of the CDR3 is TGTGCCAGCAGTGACGTTATCTACGAGCAGTACTTC. Encoded protein: CASSDVIYEQYF.

This clonotype was recorded many times. The V and J genes are TRBV7-8 and TRBJ2-1; 9 bases fit TRBD2. The CDR3 runs to 16 residues. Losses at the gene ends were 2 bases for V and 4 bases for J; bases not matched to a gene: 6. The V gene's germline CDR1 is SGHVS and CDR2 FQNEAQ. As DNA, the CDR3 is TGTGCCAGCAGCTTATTTGGACTAGCGACTTACAATGAGCAGTTCTTC. Translating it yields CASSLFGLATYNEQFF.

In its sample, this clonotype was seen many times. This chain joins TRBV7-9 and TRBJ2-2; unclear D gene. Germline CDR1 and CDR2: SEHNR and FQNEAQ (reference sequence). The CDR3 runs 15 residues. V lost 2 bases to trimming and J lost 8 bases, with 15 bases between them. CDR3 DNA sequence: TGTGCCAGCAGCTTATCCCGGCCACTCATTGGGGAGCTGTTTTTT. This gives the protein CASSLSRPLIGELFF.

This clonotype was found many times. CDR3 nucleotides: TGCGCCAGCAGCTTGGGGACTAGCGGGAGTGCCTACAATGAGCAGTTCTTC. Its protein is CASSLGTSGSAYNEQFF. The chain couples TRBV5-1 to TRBJ2-1; 13 bases are a match to TRBD2. The length of the CDR3 is 17 residues. V was pared by 0 bases and J by 2 bases, with 2 bases of the junction left unmatched. Germline values: CDR1 SGHRS, CDR2 YFSETQ.

This clonotype was picked up a small number of times. The gene calls are TRBV2 and TRBJ1-1; no definite D call. Trimming stripped 7 bases from V and 7 bases from J, with 10 bases between. Germline-derived CDR1 and CDR2 are SNHLY and FYNNEI. The CDR3 runs 11 residues. CDR3 DNA: TGTGCCAGCATAGCTTCGGGTGAAGCTTTCTTT. Its protein is CASIASGEAFF.

This clonotype was picked up many times. The chain is built from TRBV20-1 and TRBJ2-3; D is ambiguous. CDR1 and CDR2 from the germline V gene are DFQATT and SNEGSKA (reference sequence). The CDR3 contains 14 residues. V dropped 0 bases and J dropped 2 bases, with 9 bases sitting between them. CDR3 sequence (DNA): TGCAGTGCTAGAGATGGTGGGCACACAGATACGCAGTATTTT. This translates into CSARDGGHTDTQYF.

Many counts were recorded for this clonotype. The chain couples TRBV7-2 to TRBJ2-1; D is undetermined. Germline V gene lookup returns CDR1 SGHTA and CDR2 FQGNSA. Trimming cost V 2 bases and J 7 bases, with 18 bases left between them. CDR3 size: 16 residues. The CDR3 here is CASSLYVFEVRNEQFF. CDR3 coding DNA: TGTGCCAGCAGCTTATACGTGTTTGAGGTTCGGAATGAGCAGTTCTTC.

Points on this clonotype: The CDR3 does not close with the conserved phenylalanine or tryptophan, likely indicating a read error. It is unclear where the CDR3 begins or ends on the DNA, so no DNA is shown, and the CDR3 is as TCRdb lists it. The CDR3 sequence is CASSESAG. The chain has TRBV10-2 and TRBJ2-6. The CDR3 comprises 8 residues, both ends counted. Germline V lookup: CDR1 WSHSY, CDR2 SAAADI.

This clonotype has a handful of counts. Given a much more abundant clone one base away, this may be a read error. The genes are TRBV20-1 and TRBJ2-7; 8 bases line up with TRBD1. Per the germline V gene, CDR1 is DFQATT and CDR2 is SNEGSKA (reference sequence). The CDR3 consists of 13 residues. The trim removed 6 bases at V and 3 bases at J, leaving 7 bases unmatched. The CDR3 is CSAPGQGGYEQYF. CDR3 DNA: TGCAGTGCACCCGGACAGGGAGGCTACGAGCAGTACTTC.

Concerning this clonotype: Because the CDR3 is missing its conserved closing phenylalanine or tryptophan, this is likely a read error. The chain carries TRBV5-1 and TRBJ1-3, with D perhaps matching TRBD1 (5 bases). The V end was cut by 4 bases, the J end by 0 bases, with 8 bases between. The CDR3 contains 14 residues. In germline, CDR1 is SGHRS, CDR2 YFSETQ. CDR3 amino acids: CASSLDTSGNTIYL. The CDR3 DNA is TGCGCCAGCAGCCTGGACACCTCTGGAAACACCATATATCTT.

The chain employs TRBV29-1 and TRBJ1-2; D remains unclear. The CDR3 is made up of 13 amino acids. Germline lookup yields CDR1 SQVTM and CDR2 ANQGSEA. V was clipped by 2 bases and J by 3 bases, with 10 bases between them. CDR3 loop: CSVESDGDYGYTF. The CDR3 DNA reads as TGCAGCGTTGAATCGGACGGAGACTATGGCTACACCTTC.

The V call is TRBV7-3, the J call TRBJ2-6, with D possibly being TRBD2 (5 bases). This CDR3 is 20 amino acids long. CDR1 and CDR2 from the germline V gene are SGHTA and FQGTGA. Trimming pared 2 bases from V and 5 bases from J, leaving 25 bases between. CDR3 in amino acids: CASSLRAQAFSRLRANVLTF. In DNA form, the CDR3 reads TGTGCCAGCAGCTTACGGGCCCAGGCTTTCTCAAGACTACGGGCCAACGTCCTGACTTTC. Combining the CDR3 with reference TRBV7-3 and TRBJ2-6 gives the whole variable domain GAGVSQTPSNKVTEKGKYVELRCDPISGHTALYWYRQSLGQGPEFLIYFQGTGAADDSGLPNDRFFAVRPEGSVSTLKIQRTERGDSAVYLCASSLRAQAFSRLRANVLTFGAGSRLTVL.

This chain joins TRBV7-8 and TRBJ1-1; 8 bases fit TRBD1. The length of the CDR3 is 15 residues. The germline V gene encodes CDR1 SGHVS and CDR2 FQNEAQ. J gave up 4 bases and V 1 base, and 5 bases lay outside the gene matches. The CDR3 protein is CASSLVAGGITEAFF. The CDR3 nucleotides read TGTGCCAGCAGCTTAGTGGCAGGGGGCATCACTGAAGCTTTCTTT. The whole variable domain, remainder taken from reference TRBV7-8 and TRBJ1-1, is GAGVSQSPRYKVAKRGQDVALRCDPISGHVSLFWYQQALGQGPEFLTYFQNEAQLDKSGLPSDRFFAERPEGSVSTLKIQRTQQEDSAVYLCASSLVAGGITEAFFGQGTRLTVV.

The chain combines TRBV14 with TRBJ1-3; 7 nucleotides align to TRBD1. The CDR3 runs to 13 residues. In germline, CDR1 is SGHDN, CDR2 FVKESK. CDR3 DNA sequence: TGTGCTCGCAGGGGGACGGTAGGAAACACCATATATTTT. Protein: CARRGTVGNTIYF.

This clonotype was seen only once. A much larger clonotype is one base distant, so this may be a read error. The genes are TRBV4-1 and TRBJ2-7; D is possibly TRBD1 (7 bases). CDR3 length equals 15 residues. Germline loops: CDR1 MGHRA, CDR2 YSYEKL. The DNA for the CDR3 is TGCACCAGCAGCCAGGAACCAGGGGGGACCTACGAGCAGTACTTC. This gives the protein CTSSQEPGGTYEQYF.

The J gene is TRBJ1-5, the V gene TRBV20-1; 8 bases align to TRBD1. Trimming took 6 bases from V and 7 from J; bases not matched to a gene: 5. This CDR3 is 12 amino acids long. Looked up from germline, CDR1 is DFQATT and CDR2 is SNEGSKA (reference sequence). CDR3 DNA: TGCAGTGCAAAGACAGGGGTACAGCCCCAGCATTTT. Protein product: CSAKTGVQPQHF.

This clonotype turned up a few times. The gene calls are TRBV29-1 and TRBJ2-4; D possibly corresponds to TRBD2 (6 bases). Germline CDR1 reads SQVTM; CDR2 reads ANQGSEA. Trimming took off 4 bases at V and 8 bases at J, with 18 bases between the two ends. The CDR3 length is 14 residues. CDR3 in DNA: TGCAGCGTTGGTAGTGGGCAGGGAGGCGACATTCAGTACTTC. It is translated as CSVGSGQGGDIQYF.

This clonotype occurred a few times. The chain combines TRBV18 with TRBJ1-2; 7 bases fit TRBD1. The CDR3 totals 14 residues. V trimming: 0 bases; J trimming: 6 bases; junction bases outside the gene matches: 4. Germline CDR1 KGHSH, CDR2 LQKENI. This chain's CDR3 is CASSPPGRGDGYTF. The CDR3 DNA sequence: TGTGCCAGCTCACCACCGGGCAGGGGGGATGGCTACACCTTC.

Regarding this clonotype: Compared with germline, one end of the junction differs, possibly owing to a read error. The rearrangement joins TRBV7-9 to TRBJ2-7; 11 bases are a match to TRBD2. This CDR3 spans 17 amino acids. Germline-derived CDR1 and CDR2 are SEHNR and FQNEAQ (reference sequence). The CDR3 spells CASSLVAGGATSYEQYF. The CDR3 coding sequence is TGTGCTAGCAGCTTAGTAGCGGGAGGGGCCACATCCTACGAGCAGTACTTC.

This clonotype was detected ten times or more. The chain links TRBV6-1 to TRBJ1-3; no firm D call. V gave up 10 bases and J gave up 0 bases, with 10 bases separating them. This CDR3 has 13 residues. CDR1 and CDR2 from the germline V gene are MNHNS and SASEGT. The CDR3 DNA sequence: TGTGCCACCACCCCGGGCTCTGGAAACACCATATATTTT. Protein product: CATTPGSGNTIYF.